This note documents a single T cell receptor beta chain sequence. This CDR3 has 16 residues. Per germline, CDR1 MNHEY and CDR2 SVGAGI. The V and J ends lost 0 bases and 2 bases respectively, with 8 bases between them. The sample originates from a study of blood T cell repertoires in COVID-19. Study-wide context: In each case, the material was cDNA or gDNA derived from T cells, B-cell-depleted T cells, or PBMCs.

Authors' methods: It was from reference gene primer amplification that nucleated cell counts were estimated. Sequencing was performed with immunoSEQ multiplex PCR; in TCRdb, only in-frame clones are kept and a portion is missing. V and J calls and clone size are copied from that table; D and trimming were computed from the DNA. The table records more than 300,000 clones, roughly 86% of them present only once. The clonotype comes from a young woman with COVID-19, enrolled during active disease. The genes are TRBV6-5 and TRBJ2-6; TRBD1 might be the D (5 bases). Sequencing was carried out using peripheral blood. The CDR3 bases are TGTGCCAGCAGTTACTCGAAAGGGGCTGGGGCCAACGTCCTGACTTTC. As protein: CASSYSKGAGANVLTF.